The T cell receptor beta chain described here comes from a study of a mutant IDH1 vaccine in newly diagnosed glioma. For the study at large: Treated patients had a mean age of approximately 40 years and a 62.5% male, approximately 38% female split.

Described time point: week 47, end of study. Vaccination comprised doses that each held 300 ug of mutant IDH1 20-mer peptide, plus topical imiquimod. To note about this clone: Its antigen is not identified.

Germline CDR1 reads SGHTA; CDR2 reads FQGNSA. CDR3 size: 15 residues. The V end was cut by 7 bases, the J end by 1 base, with 17 bases between. Libraries were prepared by immunoSEQ multiplex PCR; TCRdb keeps only in-frame clonotypes and omits some of them. This sample has roughly 50,000 clones, with around 80% found just once. The receptor comes from a woman in her 40s with glioma. Some clones in this sample may be carry-over from other donors' samples. The rearrangement uses TRBV7-2 and TRBJ2-7, with D possibly matching TRBD2 (7 bases). The source was PBMCs, collected from a glioma patient whose treatment included an IDH1 peptide vaccine. The CDR3 nucleotides read TGTGCCAGCACCTCATGGGGAGGGGGGTCCTACGAGCAGTACTTC. Amino acid sequence: CASTSWGGGSYEQYF.